This section outlines one TCR beta chain sequence together with its context. CDR3 length: 15 residues. Trimming removed 4 bases from V and 7 bases from J; junction bases left unmatched: 9. The germline V gene has CDR1 MNHNS and CDR2 SASEGT. Using immunoSEQ multiplex PCR, the repertoire was profiled, and TCRdb retains in-frame clones only, with some absent. The table has about 70,000 clones, around 97% seen once. This sample is part of a study of technical replicates of blood from several donors. The specimen was T cells isolated from PBMCs. The sequence derives from a human donor in good health. The chain has TRBV6-1 and TRBJ1-2; 10 nucleotides align to TRBD1. For the CDR3, the DNA is TGTGCCAGCAGTGTCCGACAGGGGGCGCTTGGTGGCTACACCTTC. Protein sequence: CASSVRQGALGGYTF.